Listed below are T cell receptor beta chains from one sample, sequenced in a study of T cell responses to AZD1222 COVID-19 vaccine. TCRdb keeps only in-frame clones here, not all; method: immunoSEQ multiplex PCR. The sample holds some 200,000 clones, around 94% seen once. Specimen: peripheral blood, collected 28 days after the second dose of the MenACWY control vaccine. Source of these receptors: an adult who received the MenACWY meningococcal vaccine as a control. The CDR3 runs from the conserved cysteine through the conserved F or W. Each record gives: clone size, J gene, D gene, V gene, CDR3 protein, CDR3 DNA. A D gene is named only where the DNA matches it firmly. Only part of the rows carry a size: once, few, many, or a class if the clone is expanded.

>NA|TRBJ2-1|NA|TRBV7-8
CAGSPRFLGAKNEQFF
TGTGCCGGCAGCCCCAGGTTTTTAGGGGCCAAGAATGAGCAGTTCTTC
>NA|TRBJ2-1|NA|TRBV6-1
CASSEGGPPTYNEQFF
TGTGCCAGCAGTGAAGGGGGTCCCCCAACCTACAATGAGCAGTTCTTC
>NA|TRBJ2-7|NA|TRBV3-1/TRBV3-2
CASSQAVSGSYEQYF
TGTGCCAGCAGCCAAGCTGTATCTGGATCATACGAGCAGTACTTC
>NA|TRBJ1-1|NA|TRBV28
CASSLQGGTEAFF
TGTGCCAGCAGTTTACAGGGTGGCACTGAAGCTTTCTTT
>NA|TRBJ1-2|NA|TRBV7-9
CASSLGDNLYGYTF
TGTGCCAGCAGCTTAGGCGACAACCTCTATGGCTACACCTTC
>NA|TRBJ2-7|NA|TRBV28
CASRRPLLGSSYEQYF
TGTGCCAGCAGAAGACCCCTACTGGGAAGCTCCTACGAGCAGTACTTC
>NA|TRBJ1-2|TRBD1|TRBV9
CASSSYPGTGRDYGYTF
TGTGCCAGCAGCTCGTATCCCGGGACAGGGCGGGACTATGGCTACACCTTC
>NA|TRBJ1-2|TRBD1|TRBV23-1
CASSQSGTGLFGYTF
TGCGCCAGCAGTCAATCGGGGACAGGGCTGTTTGGCTACACCTTC
>NA|TRBJ2-2|NA|TRBV5-1
CASSFTSPNTGELFF
TGCGCCAGCAGCTTTACGTCCCCGAACACCGGGGAGCTGTTTTTT
>NA|TRBJ2-7|NA|TRBV13
CASSASRAYEQYF
TGTGCCAGCAGCGCCTCAAGGGCCTACGAGCAGTACTTC
>NA|TRBJ2-4|NA|TRBV3-1/TRBV3-2
CASSQPPKNIQYF
TGTGCCAGCAGCCAGCCACCCAAAAACATTCAGTACTTC
>NA|TRBJ1-3|NA|TRBV28
CASSIMSSGNTIYF
TGTGCCAGCAGCATCATGAGCTCTGGAAACACCATATATTTT
>NA|TRBJ2-5|TRBD2|TRBV11-2
CASSLSSGAQETQYF
TGTGCCAGCAGCTTATCGAGCGGGGCCCAAGAGACCCAGTACTTC
>NA|TRBJ2-1|TRBD2|TRBV28
CASSLSTFGWTSKGIQNEQFF
TGTGCCAGCAGTTTATCCACCTTTGGGTGGACTAGCAAGGGGATACAGAATGAGCAGTTCTTC
>NA|TRBJ1-1|NA|TRBV15
CATSLLGNTEAFF
TGTGCCACCAGCCTCCTGGGGAACACTGAAGCTTTCTTT
>NA|TRBJ1-3|NA|TRBV4-3
CASSQEGQNSGNTIYF
TGCGCCAGCAGCCAAGAGGGACAAAACTCTGGAAACACCATATATTTT
>NA|TRBJ2-2|TRBD1|TRBV19
CASSKGVPGQGANTGELFF
TGTGCCAGTAGCAAAGGGGTTCCCGGACAGGGGGCGAACACCGGGGAGCTGTTTTTT
>NA|TRBJ2-7|TRBD2|TRBV9
CASSPTSGPHYEQYF
TGTGCCAGCAGCCCCACTAGCGGGCCTCACTACGAGCAGTACTTC
>NA|TRBJ1-5|NA|TRBV6-2/TRBV6-3
CASSYSQDVNSNQPQHF
TGTGCCAGCAGTTACTCGCAGGACGTGAATAGCAATCAGCCCCAGCATTTT
>once|TRBJ2-2|TRBD2|TRBV27
CASKSEGLVSGELFF
TGTGCCAGCAAATCCGAGGGACTAGTATCCGGGGAGCTGTTTTTT